This T cell receptor (beta chain) was obtained from a study of T cell repertoires in cytomegalovirus infection. Background on the study: Public TCR beta signatures marked donors with CMV infection and the matching HLA. General observations from the study: The response measured ex vivo was dominated by TCR beta clonotypes (HLA-C-restricted and CMV-specific). Summed frequency of shared TCR beta families picked out CMV carriers who also had the relevant HLA.

Via MiXCR, TCRdb re-called the reads, giving one row per CDR3 protein. The sample shows approximately 590,000 distinct CDR3 sequences, approximately 40% of them seen only once. Worth noting for this clonotype: Its target is unknown.

Trimming removed 0 bases from V and 11 bases from J; junction bases left unmatched: 11. Germline values: CDR1 LNHNV, CDR2 YYDKDF (reference sequence). This CDR3 is 16 amino acids long. The specimen was cultured PBMCs, collected from culture after CMV antigen stimulation. This TCR was recovered from a human donor in good health (CMV status not recorded). Some clones in this sample may be carry-over from other donors' samples. The chain has TRBV15 and TRBJ2-2; 8 bases are a match to TRBD2. The DNA of the CDR3 is TGTGCCACCAGCAGAGATGCGAGCGGGGGCTCCTCCGAGCTGTTTTTT. This codes for CATSRDASGGSSELFF.